This paragraph reports one TCR beta chain. The antigen remains unidentified. The sample belongs to a study of OX40 agonist ivuxolimab in advanced cancers. Sequenced by immunoSEQ multiplex PCR; TCRdb stores in-frame clones only, minus some. The sample holds tens of thousands of clones, over 75% seen once. Study findings and constraints: With doses of 0.1-3.0 mg/kg, partial responders showed among the lowest clonal expansion.

The germline CDR1 and CDR2 sequences are ENHRY and SYGVKD. V was trimmed by 0 bases and J by 3 bases, leaving 13 bases between them. The length of the CDR3 is 16 residues. Source: CD4+ or CD8+ T cells sorted from blood, taken in a trial of the OX40 agonist ivuxolimab. The chain has TRBV10-3 and TRBJ2-3; D is uncertain. This TCR was sampled from an adult with an advanced solid tumor such as melanoma, head and neck, liver or kidney cancer. CDR3 bases: TGTGCCATCAGTGAGTCAAGGGCGCCCGGAACAGATACGCAGTATTTT. This gives the protein CAISESRAPGTDTQYF.